This is a list of T cell receptor beta chains from one sample in a study of patients and donors after allogeneic stem cell transplantation. TCRdb reanalysed the RT-PCR reads using MiXCR and keeps one entry per CDR3 protein. The repertoire consists of about 960,000 distinct CDR3 sequences, with more than 15% occurring once and the leading ten covering around 6%. The sequenced sample was blood, either unsorted or a sorted T cell fraction (not recorded which). These receptors were obtained from a human donor who was either an allogeneic HSCT recipient or a stem cell or donor lymphocyte infusion donor (not recorded which). It is not recorded whose cells these are; they may come from a transplant donor. Both conserved end residues are part of each CDR3. The D gene is left open where the match is weak.

>TRBJ2-1|TRBV30|TRBD1
CAWSVWRQGPYNEQFF
>TRBJ2-6|TRBV7-9|.
CASSLSSRFSGANVLTF
>TRBJ1-2|TRBV6-6|.
CASSYSGGDGYTF
>TRBJ2-7|TRBV27|TRBD1
CASSPSGQVYEQYF
>TRBJ2-3|TRBV29-1|.
CSASKSGPDTQYF
>TRBJ2-2|TRBV12-3/TRBV12-4|.
CASSFGLNTGELFF
>TRBJ1-5|TRBV20-1|TRBD1
CSAQTQQGGQPQHF
>TRBJ2-7|TRBV10-3|.
CAISPYGEATYEQYF
>TRBJ2-1|TRBV12-3/TRBV12-4|.
CASSFQAQWGTHNEQFF
>TRBJ2-7|TRBV20-1|.
CSARDVGSGPPPHEQYF
>TRBJ2-1|TRBV2|TRBD2
CASSWGSLAGGPDEQFF
>TRBJ1-1|TRBV5-1|.
CASSLGVGPTEAFF
>TRBJ2-1|TRBV6-1|.
CASRITSYNEQFF
>TRBJ2-5|TRBV12-3/TRBV12-4|.
CASSLDPGTQYF
>TRBJ2-2|TRBV5-5|.
CASSLGAGYTGELFF
>TRBJ2-1|TRBV4-1|.
CASSHVFTSADPEQFF
>TRBJ2-7|TRBV25-1|.
CARRTGGPLDPYEQYF